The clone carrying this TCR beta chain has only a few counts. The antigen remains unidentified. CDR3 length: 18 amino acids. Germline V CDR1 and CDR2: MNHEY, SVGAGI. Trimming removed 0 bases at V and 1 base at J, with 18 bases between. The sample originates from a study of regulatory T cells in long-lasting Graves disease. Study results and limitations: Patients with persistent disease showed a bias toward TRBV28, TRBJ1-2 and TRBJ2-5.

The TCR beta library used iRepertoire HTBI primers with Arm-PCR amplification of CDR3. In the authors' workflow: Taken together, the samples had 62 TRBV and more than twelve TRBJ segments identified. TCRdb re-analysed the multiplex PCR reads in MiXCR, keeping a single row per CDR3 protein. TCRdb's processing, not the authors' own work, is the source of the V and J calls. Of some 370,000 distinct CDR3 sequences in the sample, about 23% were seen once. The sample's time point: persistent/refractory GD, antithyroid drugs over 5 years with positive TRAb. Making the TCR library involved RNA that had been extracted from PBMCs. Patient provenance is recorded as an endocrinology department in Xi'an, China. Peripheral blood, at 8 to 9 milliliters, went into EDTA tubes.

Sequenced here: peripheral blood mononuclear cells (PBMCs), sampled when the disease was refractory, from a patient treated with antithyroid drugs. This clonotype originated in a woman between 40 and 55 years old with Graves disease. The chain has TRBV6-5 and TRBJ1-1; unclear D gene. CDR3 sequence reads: CASSYSPPVRKTNTEAFF. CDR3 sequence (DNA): TGTGCCAGCAGTTACTCCCCCCCGGTAAGGAAAACGAACACTGAAGCTTTCTTT.